This T cell receptor beta chain came from a study of CD8+CD57+ T cells in acquired aplastic anemia. On the study more broadly: Sorted CD4+ and CD8+ cells yielded around 3.2 ug of DNA on average.

This CDR3 is 15 amino acids long. The V segment lost 0 bases and the J segment 7 bases; nucleotides outside the gene matches: 6. Germline V gene lookup returns CDR1 SGDLS and CDR2 YYNGEE. Using genomic DNA as the template, TCR beta VDJ and CDR3 profiling was carried out. Each CDR3 protein is one row after TCRdb ran MiXCR on the reads. Seen here are approximately 190,000 distinct CDR3 sequences, around half observed once, and the top ten hold about 8.8%. Study observations and caveats: Controls and patients did not differ significantly in CD8+ Simpson's diversity.

In its sample, this clonotype was seen many times. Its antigen is as yet unknown. Patients picked for sequencing had shown CD8+CD57+ cell expansion detected by flow cytometry. The sequenced sample was sorted CD4+, CD8+, or CD8+CD57+ T cells (not recorded which) from PBMCs. The J gene is TRBJ1-5, the V gene TRBV9; 8 nucleotides match TRBD1. This receptor was obtained from a human donor with aplastic anemia. CDR3 nucleotide sequence: TGTGCCAGCAGCGTAGGGACAGGGCTAGGCCAGCCCCAGCATTTT. This encodes CASSVGTGLGQPQHF.